One and the same sample provided the 17 T cell receptor beta chains below, sequenced in a study of blood T cell repertoires in COVID-19. This table comes from immunoSEQ multiplex PCR, and its TCRdb copy is limited to in-frame clones, with some not included. The sample yields about 110,000 clones, just over 75% seen once. Sequencing was done on a sample of peripheral blood. Every receptor here comes from an elderly woman with acute or convalescent COVID-19.

This clone turned up a few times. The rearrangement links TRBV6-5 to TRBJ1-6, with no clear D. There are 15 residues in the CDR3. Germline loops: CDR1 MNHEY, CDR2 SVGAGI. Trimming removed 3 bases from V and 6 bases from J, with 12 bases in between. The CDR3 sequence: CASSYSNTLNSPLHF. Written as DNA, the CDR3 is TGTGCCAGCAGTTATAGCAATACCCTTAATTCACCCCTCCACTTT.

The gene calls are TRBV3-1 (or the pseudogene TRBV3-2) and TRBJ2-1; tentative D call: TRBD1 (5 bases). Trimming left V 5 bases short and J 5 bases short, with 13 bases between. Germline V gene data show CDR1 as LGHDT and CDR2 as YNNKEL (reference sequence). This CDR3 has 14 amino acids. This CDR3 is CASSKQVKNNEQFF. CDR3 nucleotides: TGTGCCAGCAGCAAACAGGTGAAGAACAATGAGCAGTTCTTC.

The V call is TRBV2, the J call TRBJ2-5; TRBD2 matches at 12 bases. The CDR3 contains 16 residues. V trimming: 6 bases; J trimming: 3 bases; junction bases outside the gene matches: 8. Germline CDR1 is SNHLY and CDR2 is FYNNEI. CDR3 sequence reads: CASRPPSGRAKETQYF. The DNA of the CDR3 is TGTGCCAGCAGGCCTCCTAGCGGGAGGGCCAAAGAGACCCAGTACTTC.

V is TRBV5-1 and J is TRBJ2-2; the D gene is possibly TRBD1 (5 bases). Trimming pared 4 bases from V and 1 base from J, leaving 8 bases between. The CDR3 is 14 amino acids. Germline CDR1 SGHRS, CDR2 YFSETQ. CDR3 nucleotide sequence: TGCGCCAGCAGCACCGGACAGAACACCGGGGAGCTGTTTTTT. Translated: CASSTGQNTGELFF. The full variable domain, with the rest looked up from reference TRBV5-1 and TRBJ2-2, is KAGVTQTPRYLIKTRGQQVTLSCSPISGHRSVSWYQQTPGQGLQFLFEYFSETQRNKGNFPGRFSGRQFSNSRSEMNVSTLELGDSALYLCASSTGQNTGELFFGEGSRLTVL.

This clone was counted a single time. The chain employs TRBV5-5 and TRBJ2-5, with D perhaps TRBD2 (5 bases). The CDR3 totals 14 residues. Germline CDR1 SGHKS, CDR2 YYEKEE (reference sequence). The V gene lost 4 bases and the J gene lost 5 bases, with 15 bases spanning the gap. The CDR3 nucleotides are TGTGCCAGCAGCAGAGACCCGAGGGTGGAGACCCAGTACTTC. Encoded protein: CASSRDPRVETQYF.

V and J are TRBV18 and TRBJ1-2, with 9 bases that match TRBD1. The ends lost 6 bases at V and 2 bases at J; junction bases unmatched: 4. The germline gives CDR1 KGHSH, CDR2 LQKENI. This CDR3 comprises 14 residues. CDR3 in amino acids: CASSGQGMNYGYTF. CDR3 nucleotide sequence: TGTGCCAGCTCGGGACAGGGTATGAACTATGGCTACACCTTC.

This clone was seen only a few times. J is TRBJ2-7 and V is TRBV5-1, with D tentatively TRBD1 (5 bases). Germline V gene sequence: CDR1 SGHRS, CDR2 YFSETQ. This CDR3 has 13 amino acids. Trimming stripped 1 base from V and 4 bases from J, with 9 bases between. The CDR3 is CASSLRSGYEQYF. Written as DNA, the CDR3 is TGCGCCAGCAGCTTGAGGTCAGGGTACGAGCAGTACTTC.

This clone was seen only once. This chain links TRBV24-1 with TRBJ2-1; D is ambiguous. The ends were cut back, 2 bases at V and 9 bases at J, with 7 bases in the middle. Looked up from germline, CDR1 is KGHDR and CDR2 is SFDVKD. The CDR3 loop spans 12 amino acids. CDR3 sequence: CATSDSGGEQFF. CDR3 nucleotides: TGTGCCACCAGTGATTCGGGTGGTGAGCAGTTCTTC.

V and J are TRBV21-1 and TRBJ2-7; the table's D call of TRBD2 was not tested on the DNA. TRBV21-1 is a known pseudogene. The CDR3 is 15 amino acids. CDR3 in DNA: TGTGCCAGCAGCACAAAGCCCAGCGGAGATTACGAGCAGTACTTC. The encoded protein is CASSTKPSGDYEQYF.

The rearrangement links TRBV6-6 to TRBJ1-2; perhaps TRBD1 as D (5 bases). Germline V gene lookup returns CDR1 MNHNY and CDR2 SVGAGI (reference sequence). The V end was cut by 6 bases, the J end by 2 bases, with 16 bases between. The CDR3 is made up of 15 amino acids. CDR3 in DNA: TGTGCCAGCAGCAGAGATTCAGGGCCGAACTATGGCTACACCTTC. This sequence encodes CASSRDSGPNYGYTF.

This chain connects TRBV30 to TRBJ2-2, with D tentatively TRBD2 (5 bases). Germline values: CDR1 GTSNPN, CDR2 SVGIG (reference sequence). The CDR3 is 12 amino acids. V lost 0 bases and J lost 6, with 5 bases in between. The CDR3 is CAWSVLAGELFF. CDR3 bases: TGTGCCTGGAGTGTACTAGCCGGGGAGCTGTTTTTT. The variable domain in full, completed from reference TRBV30 and TRBJ2-2, reads SQTIHQWPATLVQPVGSPLSLECTVEGTSNPNLYWYRQAAGRGLQLLFYSVGIGQISSEVPQNLSASRPQDRQFILSSKKLLLSDSGFYLCAWSVLAGELFFGEGSRLTVL.

The V gene is TRBV5-4, the J gene TRBJ2-2, with 13 bases aligning to TRBD2. The CDR3 is 19 residues long. Trimming removed 0 bases from V and 0 bases from J; junction bases left unmatched: 5. Germline values: CDR1 SGHNT, CDR2 YYREEE (reference sequence). As DNA, the CDR3 is TGTGCCAGCAGCTTGGACCTCGGGACTAGCGGGGCGAACACCGGGGAGCTGTTTTTT. It specifies CASSLDLGTSGANTGELFF.

The rearrangement uses TRBV6-1 and TRBJ2-3; 7 positions agree with TRBD1. Germline V CDR1 and CDR2: MNHNS, SASEGT. CDR3 length: 19 residues. The trim removed 0 bases at V and 1 base at J, leaving 13 bases unmatched. The CDR3 loop reads CASSEALQWGQQRTDTQYF. For the CDR3, the DNA is TGTGCCAGCAGTGAAGCGCTTCAATGGGGACAGCAACGCACAGATACGCAGTATTTT.

The chain employs TRBV5-8 and TRBJ1-5, with 7 positions matching TRBD1. The trim removed 8 bases at V and 5 bases at J, leaving 10 bases unmatched. The germline CDR1 and CDR2 sequences are SGHTS and YDEGEE. The CDR3 covers 14 residues. The CDR3 loop is CASEDRNTYQPQHF. The CDR3 DNA sequence: TGTGCCAGTGAGGACAGGAATACGTATCAGCCCCAGCATTTT.

The J gene is TRBJ1-5, the V gene TRBV27; 12 bases are shared with TRBD1. The CDR3 is made up of 18 amino acids. V dropped 2 bases and J dropped 7; count of bases not matched to a gene: 12. Germline V lookup: CDR1 MNHEY, CDR2 SMNVEV (reference sequence). This chain's CDR3 is CASSLGYSGQGAGQPQHF. The CDR3 DNA reads as TGTGCCAGCAGTTTAGGGTACTCGGGACAGGGGGCAGGGCAGCCCCAGCATTTT.

This rearrangement joins TRBV28 to TRBJ2-3, with 10 nucleotides matching TRBD2. Germline V gene lookup returns CDR1 MDHEN and CDR2 SYDVKM. The CDR3 consists of 15 residues. V was pared by 5 bases and J by 4 bases, with 6 bases of the junction left unmatched. CDR3 sequence (DNA): TGTGCCAGCAGTCCTTCCCTAGCGGGGGCAGATACGCAGTATTTT. This codes for CASSPSLAGADTQYF.

The chain has TRBV29-1 and TRBJ1-5, with D possibly TRBD1 on 5 matching bases. Trimming left V 6 bases short and J 0 bases short, with 12 bases between. The CDR3 consists of 14 residues. Germline V lookup: CDR1 SQVTM, CDR2 ANQGSEA. The CDR3 protein is CSVQGLSSNQPQHF. DNA of the CDR3: TGCAGCGTGCAGGGACTTAGTAGCAATCAGCCCCAGCATTTT.